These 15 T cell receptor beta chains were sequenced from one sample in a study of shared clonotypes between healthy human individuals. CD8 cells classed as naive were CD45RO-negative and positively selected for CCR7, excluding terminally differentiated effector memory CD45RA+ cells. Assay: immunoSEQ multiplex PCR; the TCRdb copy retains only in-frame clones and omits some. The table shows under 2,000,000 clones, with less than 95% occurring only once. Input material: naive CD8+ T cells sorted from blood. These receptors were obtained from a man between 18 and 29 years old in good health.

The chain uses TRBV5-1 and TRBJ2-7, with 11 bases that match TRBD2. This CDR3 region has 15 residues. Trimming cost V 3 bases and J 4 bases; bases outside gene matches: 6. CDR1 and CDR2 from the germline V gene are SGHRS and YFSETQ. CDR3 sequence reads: CASSSGLAESYEQYF. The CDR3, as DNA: TGCGCCAGCAGCTCGGGACTAGCGGAGTCTTACGAGCAGTACTTC.

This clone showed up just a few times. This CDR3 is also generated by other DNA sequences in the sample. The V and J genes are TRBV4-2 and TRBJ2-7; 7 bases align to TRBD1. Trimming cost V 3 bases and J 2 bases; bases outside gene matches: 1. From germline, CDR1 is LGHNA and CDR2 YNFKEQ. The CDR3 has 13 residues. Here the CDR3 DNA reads TGTGCCAGCAGCCAGGGACAGACCTACGAGCAGTACTTC. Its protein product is CASSQGQTYEQYF.

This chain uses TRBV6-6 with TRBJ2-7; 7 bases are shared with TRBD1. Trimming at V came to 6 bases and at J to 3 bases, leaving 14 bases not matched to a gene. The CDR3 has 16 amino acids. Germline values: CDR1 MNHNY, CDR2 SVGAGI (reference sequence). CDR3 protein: CASRRQGTRQGYEQYF. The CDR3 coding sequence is TGTGCCAGCAGACGACAAGGAACGAGACAGGGCTACGAGCAGTACTTC.

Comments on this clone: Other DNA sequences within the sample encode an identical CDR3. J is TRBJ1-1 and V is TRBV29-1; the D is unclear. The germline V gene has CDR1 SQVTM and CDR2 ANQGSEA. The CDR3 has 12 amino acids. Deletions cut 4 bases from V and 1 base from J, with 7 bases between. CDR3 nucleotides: TGCAGCGTTGTCGGTTCGAACACTGAAGCTTTCTTT. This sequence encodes CSVVGSNTEAFF. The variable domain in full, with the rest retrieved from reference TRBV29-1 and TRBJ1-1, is SAVISQKPSRDICQRGTSLTIQCQVDSQVTMMFWYRQQPGQSLTLIATANQGSEATYESGFVIDKFPISRPNLTFSTLTVSNMSPEDSSIYLCSVVGSNTEAFFGQGTRLTVV.

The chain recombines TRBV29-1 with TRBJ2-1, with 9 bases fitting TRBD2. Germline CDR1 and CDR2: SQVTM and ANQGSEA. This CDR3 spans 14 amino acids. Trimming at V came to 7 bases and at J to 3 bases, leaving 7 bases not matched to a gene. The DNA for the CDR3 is TGCAGCGCATCACTAGCGGGCCTCTACAATGAGCAGTTCTTC. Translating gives CSASLAGLYNEQFF.

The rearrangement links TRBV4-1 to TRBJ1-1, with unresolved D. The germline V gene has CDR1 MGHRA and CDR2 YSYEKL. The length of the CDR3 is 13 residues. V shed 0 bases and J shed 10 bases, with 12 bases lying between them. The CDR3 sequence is CASSQDLYSGAFF. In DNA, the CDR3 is TGCGCCAGCAGCCAAGATCTATACTCCGGAGCTTTCTTT.

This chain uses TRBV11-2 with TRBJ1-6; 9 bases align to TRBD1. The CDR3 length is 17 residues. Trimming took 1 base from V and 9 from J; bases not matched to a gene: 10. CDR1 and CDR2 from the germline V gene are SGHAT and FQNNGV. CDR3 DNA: TGTGCCAGCAGCTTAGGCGGACAGGGGTTGGGAACTTCACCCCTCCACTTT. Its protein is CASSLGGQGLGTSPLHF.

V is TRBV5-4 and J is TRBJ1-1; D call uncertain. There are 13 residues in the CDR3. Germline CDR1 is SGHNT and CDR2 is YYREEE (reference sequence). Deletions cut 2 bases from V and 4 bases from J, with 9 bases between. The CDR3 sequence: CASSFYRSTEAFF. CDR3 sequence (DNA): TGTGCCAGCAGCTTTTACCGGTCCACTGAAGCTTTCTTT.

The CDR3 DNA reads TGTGCCAGCAGCCCCTTAGCGGGAGGGTACAATGAGCAGTTCTTC. Translation gives CASSPLAGGYNEQFF. The genes are TRBV7-9 and TRBJ2-1; 11 nucleotides agree with TRBD2. The CDR3 extends over 15 amino acids. Unmatched junction bases numbered 4, after V lost 5 bases and J lost 4 bases. CDR1 SEHNR and CDR2 FQNEAQ come from the germline V gene (reference sequence).

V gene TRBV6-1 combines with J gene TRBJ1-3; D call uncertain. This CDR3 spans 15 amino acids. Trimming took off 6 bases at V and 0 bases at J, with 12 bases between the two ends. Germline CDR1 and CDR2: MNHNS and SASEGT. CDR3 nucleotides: TGTGCCAGCAGGGGATTTTGGAGCTCTGGAAACACCATATATTTT. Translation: CASRGFWSSGNTIYF.

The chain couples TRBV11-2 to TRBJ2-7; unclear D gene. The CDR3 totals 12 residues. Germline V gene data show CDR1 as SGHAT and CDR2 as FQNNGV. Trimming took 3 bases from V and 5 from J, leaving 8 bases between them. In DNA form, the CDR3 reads TGTGCCAGCAGCTTCCGACACAACGAGCAGTACTTC. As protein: CASSFRHNEQYF.

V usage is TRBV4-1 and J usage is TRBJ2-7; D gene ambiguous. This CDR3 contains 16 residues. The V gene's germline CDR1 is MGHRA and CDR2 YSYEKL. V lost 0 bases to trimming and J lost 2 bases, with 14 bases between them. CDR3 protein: CASSQDRSGITYEQYF. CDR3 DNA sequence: TGCGCCAGCAGCCAAGATCGGTCAGGAATTACCTACGAGCAGTACTTC.

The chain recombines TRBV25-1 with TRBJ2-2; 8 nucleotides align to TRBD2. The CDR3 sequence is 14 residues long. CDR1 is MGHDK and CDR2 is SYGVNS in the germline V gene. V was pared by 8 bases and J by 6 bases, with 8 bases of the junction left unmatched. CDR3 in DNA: TGTGCCAGCGCCGCCGGGACTAGACCCGGGGAGCTGTTTTTT. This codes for CASAAGTRPGELFF.

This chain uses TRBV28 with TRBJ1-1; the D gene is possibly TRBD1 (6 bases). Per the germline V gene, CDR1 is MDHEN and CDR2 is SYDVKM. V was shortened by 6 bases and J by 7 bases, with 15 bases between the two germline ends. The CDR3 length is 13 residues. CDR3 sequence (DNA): TGTGCCAGCAGCTTAACCGGACAGCTTGAAGCTTTCTTT. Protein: CASSLTGQLEAFF. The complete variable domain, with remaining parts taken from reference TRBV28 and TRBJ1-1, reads DVKVTQSSRYLVKRTGEKVFLECVQDMDHENMFWYRQDPGLGLRLIYFSYDVKMKEKGDIPEGYSVSREKKERFSLILESASTNQTSMYLCASSLTGQLEAFFGQGTRLTVV.

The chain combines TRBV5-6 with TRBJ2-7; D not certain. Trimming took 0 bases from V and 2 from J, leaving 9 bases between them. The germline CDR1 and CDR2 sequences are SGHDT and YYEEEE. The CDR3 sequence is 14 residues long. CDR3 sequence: CASSLGREPYEQYF. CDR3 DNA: TGTGCCAGCAGCTTGGGCAGAGAACCCTACGAGCAGTACTTC. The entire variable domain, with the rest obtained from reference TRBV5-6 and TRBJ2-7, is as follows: DAGVTQSPTHLIKTRGQQVTLRCSPKSGHDTVSWYQQALGQGPQFIFQYYEEEERQRGNFPDRFSGHQFPNYSSELNVNALLLGDSALYLCASSLGREPYEQYFGPGTRLTVT.